This TCR beta chain was documented in a study of OX40 agonist ivuxolimab in advanced cancers. Study details: Hepatocellular carcinoma, melanoma, renal cell or head and neck cancer occurred in dose-escalation patients. Study-level points and caveats: At 0.1 to 3.0 mg/kg and by week 6, CD4+ and CD8+ T cells in the blood had expanded clonally.

This clone was counted between two and nine times. The antigen is not known. Libraries were prepared by immunoSEQ multiplex PCR; TCRdb keeps only in-frame clonotypes and omits some of them. The data contain approximately 81,000 clones, just over 90% of them singletons. Unmatched junction bases numbered 10, after V lost 5 bases and J lost 3 bases. The CDR3 runs to 16 residues. Germline V gene data show CDR1 as SGHVS and CDR2 as FNYEAQ. The gene calls are TRBV7-6 and TRBJ2-3; 8 bases match TRBD2. Source: CD4+ or CD8+ T cells sorted from blood, taken in a trial of the OX40 agonist ivuxolimab. This sequence originates from an adult with an advanced solid tumor such as melanoma, head and neck, liver or kidney cancer. DNA for the CDR3: TGTGCCAGCAGCACCACGGGGGGGCCAGGAACAGATACGCAGTATTTT. It codes for CASSTTGGPGTDTQYF.